The entry that follows covers one T cell receptor beta chain sequence. Fresh peripheral blood, approximately 9.7 ml, was the source of the PBMCs. RNA transcripts provided the source from which TCR beta CDR3 regions were amplified. In the first-round RT-PCR of the TCR CDR3, the HTBI primer set was used. A single record per CDR3 protein comes from TCRdb applying MiXCR to the multiplex PCR reads. The table lists around 350,000 distinct CDR3 sequences, roughly 25% of them singletons. CDR3 length: 16 residues. V lost 5 bases, J lost 1 base, and 16 bases lay in between. The germline V gene has CDR1 MNHEY and CDR2 SMNVEV (reference sequence). This sample was included in a study of T cells in Graves' hyperthyroidism and ophthalmopathy.

Sequences were obtained from blood. This sequence originates from a man aged 50-60 years with Graves' hyperthyroidism. The chain is built from TRBV27 and TRBJ2-3, with TRBD2 as a possible D gene (6 bases). The CDR3 nucleotides read TGTGCCAGCAGTGCCACTAGCACCTCTCGCACAGATACGCAGTATTTT. Encoded protein: CASSATSTSRTDTQYF.